This TCR beta chain was observed in a study of blood T cell repertoires in COVID-19. Study summary: Acute-phase and convalescent COVID-19 samples originated in the United States, Italy and Spain. In each case, the material was cDNA or gDNA derived from T cells, B-cell-depleted T cells, or PBMCs.

As originally analysed: Quantification of nucleated cells was approximated via reference gene primer amplification. Only in-frame clones appear in the TCRdb table, and some are missing; sequencing was by immunoSEQ multiplex PCR. V, J and clone size were drawn from that table, and D and trimming were deduced from the DNA. Here the sample spans about 180,000 clones, roughly 84% being singletons. Germline V gene data show CDR1 as KGHSH and CDR2 as LQKENI. The CDR3 length is 16 residues. After removal of 3 bases from V and 6 bases from J, the junction contained 8 bases not matched to a gene. The chain is built from TRBV18 and TRBJ2-3; 11 bases map to TRBD2. The sequence came from a human donor in a cohort sampled during active COVID-19. Sample: peripheral blood. The CDR3 reads CASSPGLAAVVDTQYF. In DNA, the CDR3 is TGTGCCAGCTCACCGGGACTAGCGGCAGTGGTCGATACGCAGTATTTT.